The clone carrying this T cell receptor beta chain has more than one count but fewer than ten. Antigen unknown. TCRdb called the RACE reads again in MiXCR, with one record for every CDR3 protein. The table has around 39,000 distinct CDR3 sequences, 5.5% to 7.5% seen once. Germline CDR1 reads SGDLS; CDR2 reads YYNGEE. CDR3 length: 14 residues. V lost 0 bases and J lost 3; bases outside the gene matches: 3. As to time point: patch test 1, 2 weeks after DPC sensitization. Treatment defined: therapeutic diphenylcyclopropenone sensitization with weekly scalp DPC. Total RNA was extracted from unfractionated whole blood. These data belong to a study of human T cells and chemical hapten exposure. Across the study: Upper inner arm skin measuring about 2 cm by about 2 cm received 2% DPC for sensitization.

The study, taken as a whole, reports: PT1 expanded TCR numbers tracked positively with patch test score. While controls formed fewer of them, expanded TCRs formed significantly more large CDR3 similarity clusters.

The starting material was whole blood, obtained in connection with sensitization to the hapten diphenylcyclopropenone (DPC). This chain joins TRBV9 and TRBJ2-7; the match to TRBD2 covers 7 bases. The clonotype originates from a woman in her twenties or thirties with alopecia areata. Some clones in this sample may be carry-over from other donors' samples. Here the CDR3 DNA reads TGTGCCAGCAGCGTAGCGGGGGGTTACTACGAGCAGTACTTC. It yields the protein CASSVAGGYYEQYF. Full variable domain (outside the CDR3, taken from reference TRBV9 and TRBJ2-7): DSGVTQTPKHLITATGQRVTLRCSPRSGDLSVYWYQQSLDQGLQFLIQYYNGEERAKGNILERFSAQQFPDLHSELNLSSLELGDSALYFCASSVAGGYYEQYFGPGTRLTVT.